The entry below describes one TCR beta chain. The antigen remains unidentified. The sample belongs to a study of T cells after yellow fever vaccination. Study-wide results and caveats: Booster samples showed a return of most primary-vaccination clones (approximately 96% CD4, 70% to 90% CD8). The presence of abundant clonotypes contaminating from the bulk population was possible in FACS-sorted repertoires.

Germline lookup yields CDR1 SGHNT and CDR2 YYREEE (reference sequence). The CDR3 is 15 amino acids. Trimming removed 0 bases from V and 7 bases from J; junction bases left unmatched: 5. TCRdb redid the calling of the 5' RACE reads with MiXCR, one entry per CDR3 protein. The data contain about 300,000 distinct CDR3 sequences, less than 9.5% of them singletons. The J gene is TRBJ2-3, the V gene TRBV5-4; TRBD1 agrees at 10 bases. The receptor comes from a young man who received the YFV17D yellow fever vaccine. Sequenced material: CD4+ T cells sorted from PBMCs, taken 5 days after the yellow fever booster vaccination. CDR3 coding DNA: TGTGCCAGCAGCTTGGAAAGGACAGGGGGGCATACGCAGTATTTT. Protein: CASSLERTGGHTQYF. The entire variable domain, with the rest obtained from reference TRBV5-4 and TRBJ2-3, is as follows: ETGVTQSPTHLIKTRGQQVTLRCSSQSGHNTVSWYQQALGQGPQFIFQYYREEENGRGNFPPRFSGLQFPNYSSELNVNALELDDSALYLCASSLERTGGHTQYFGPGTRLTVL.